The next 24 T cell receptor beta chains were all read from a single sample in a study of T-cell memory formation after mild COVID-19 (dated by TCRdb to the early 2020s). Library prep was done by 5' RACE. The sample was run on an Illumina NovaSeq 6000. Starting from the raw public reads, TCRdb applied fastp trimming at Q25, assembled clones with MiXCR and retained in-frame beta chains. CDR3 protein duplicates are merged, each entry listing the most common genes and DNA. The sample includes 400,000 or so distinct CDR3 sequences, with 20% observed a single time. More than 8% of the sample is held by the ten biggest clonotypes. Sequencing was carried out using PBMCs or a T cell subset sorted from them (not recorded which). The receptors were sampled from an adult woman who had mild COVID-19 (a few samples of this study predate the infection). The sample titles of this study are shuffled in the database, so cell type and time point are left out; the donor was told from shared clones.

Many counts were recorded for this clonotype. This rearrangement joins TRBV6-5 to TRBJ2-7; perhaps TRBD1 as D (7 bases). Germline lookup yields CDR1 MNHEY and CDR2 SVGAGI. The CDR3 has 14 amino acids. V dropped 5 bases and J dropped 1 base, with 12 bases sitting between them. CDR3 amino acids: CASSQGGSSYEQYF. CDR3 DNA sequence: TGTGCCAGCAGTCAGGGGGGATCGTCCTACGAGCAGTACTTC.

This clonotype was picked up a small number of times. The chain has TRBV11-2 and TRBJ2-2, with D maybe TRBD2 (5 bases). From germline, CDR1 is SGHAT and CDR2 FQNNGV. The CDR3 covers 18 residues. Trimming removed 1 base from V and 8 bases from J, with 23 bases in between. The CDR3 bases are TGTGCCAGCAGCTTAGGTGTTGGGAGCCGACCTACACCGGGGGAGCTGTTTTTT. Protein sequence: CASSLGVGSRPTPGELFF.

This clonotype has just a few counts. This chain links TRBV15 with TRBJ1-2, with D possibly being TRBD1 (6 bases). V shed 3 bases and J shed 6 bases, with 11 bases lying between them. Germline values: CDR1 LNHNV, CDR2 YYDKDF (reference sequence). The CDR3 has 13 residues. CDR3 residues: CATSREGVDGYTF. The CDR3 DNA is TGTGCCACCAGCAGGGAGGGGGTGGATGGCTACACCTTC. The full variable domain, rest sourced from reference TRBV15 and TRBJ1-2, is DAMVIQNPRYQVTQFGKPVTLSCSQTLNHNVMYWYQQKSSQAPKLLFHYYDKDFNNEADTPDNFQSRRPNTSFCFLDIRSPGLGDTAMYLCATSREGVDGYTFGSGTRLTVV.

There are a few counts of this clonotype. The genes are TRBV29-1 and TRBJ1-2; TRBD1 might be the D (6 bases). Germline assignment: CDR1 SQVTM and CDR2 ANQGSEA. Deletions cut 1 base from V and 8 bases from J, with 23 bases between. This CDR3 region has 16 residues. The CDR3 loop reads CSVEGGPTGSPWGYTF. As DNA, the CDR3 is TGCAGCGTTGAAGGAGGTCCGACAGGATCCCCCTGGGGCTACACCTTC.

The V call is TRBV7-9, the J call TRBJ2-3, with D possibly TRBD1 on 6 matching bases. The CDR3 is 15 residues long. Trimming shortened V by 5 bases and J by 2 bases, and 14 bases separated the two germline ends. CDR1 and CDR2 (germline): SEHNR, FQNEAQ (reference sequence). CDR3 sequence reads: CASSPGQWDTDTQYF. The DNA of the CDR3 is TGTGCCAGCAGCCCGGGACAATGGGACACAGATACGCAGTATTTT.

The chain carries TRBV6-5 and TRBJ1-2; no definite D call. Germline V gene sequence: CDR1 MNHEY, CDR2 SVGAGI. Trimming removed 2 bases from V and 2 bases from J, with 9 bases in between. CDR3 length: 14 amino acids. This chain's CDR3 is CASSYGQANYGYTF. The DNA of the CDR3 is TGTGCCAGCAGTTACGGGCAGGCAAACTATGGCTACACCTTC.

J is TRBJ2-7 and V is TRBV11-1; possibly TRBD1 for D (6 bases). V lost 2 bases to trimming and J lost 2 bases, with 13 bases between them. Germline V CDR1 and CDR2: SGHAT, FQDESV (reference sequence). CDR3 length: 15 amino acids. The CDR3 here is CASSLPRDTAYEQYF. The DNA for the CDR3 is TGTGCCAGCAGCTTACCCCGGGACACGGCCTACGAGCAGTACTTC.

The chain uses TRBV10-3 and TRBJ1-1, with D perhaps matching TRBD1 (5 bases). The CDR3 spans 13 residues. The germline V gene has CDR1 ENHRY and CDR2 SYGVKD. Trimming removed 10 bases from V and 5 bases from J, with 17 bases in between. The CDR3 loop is CATTGGVYTEAFF. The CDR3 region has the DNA TGTGCCACCACCGGGGGGGTTTATACTGAAGCTTTCTTT.

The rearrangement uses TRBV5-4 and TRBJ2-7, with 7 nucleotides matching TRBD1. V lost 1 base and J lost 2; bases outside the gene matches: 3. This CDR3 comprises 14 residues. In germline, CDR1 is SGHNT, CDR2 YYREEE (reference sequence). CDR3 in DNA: TGTGCCAGCAGCTTGTGGGGGACAGCCTACGAGCAGTACTTC. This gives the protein CASSLWGTAYEQYF. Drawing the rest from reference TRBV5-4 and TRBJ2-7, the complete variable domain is ETGVTQSPTHLIKTRGQQVTLRCSSQSGHNTVSWYQQALGQGPQFIFQYYREEENGRGNFPPRFSGLQFPNYSSELNVNALELDDSALYLCASSLWGTAYEQYFGPGTRLTVT.

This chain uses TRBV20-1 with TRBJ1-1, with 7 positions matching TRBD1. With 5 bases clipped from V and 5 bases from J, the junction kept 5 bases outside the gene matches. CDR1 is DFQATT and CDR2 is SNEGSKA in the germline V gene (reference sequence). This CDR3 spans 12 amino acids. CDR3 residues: CSARDRGTEAFF. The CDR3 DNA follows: TGCAGTGCTCGGGACAGAGGGACTGAAGCTTTCTTT.

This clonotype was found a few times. Here the CDR3 reads CSAGSGTLGGELFF. The CDR3 nucleotides read TGCAGTGCTGGGTCAGGGACGCTGGGCGGGGAGCTGTTTTTT. V gene TRBV20-1 combines with J gene TRBJ2-2; TRBD1 or TRBD2 may be the D gene (5 bases each). This CDR3 region has 14 residues. Germline V gene sequence: CDR1 DFQATT, CDR2 SNEGSKA (reference sequence). The V and J ends lost 5 bases and 7 bases respectively, with 17 bases between them.

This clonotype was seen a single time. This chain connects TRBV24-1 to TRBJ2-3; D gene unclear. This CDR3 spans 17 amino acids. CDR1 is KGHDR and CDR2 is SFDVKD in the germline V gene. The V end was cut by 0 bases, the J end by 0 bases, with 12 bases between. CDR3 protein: CATSDLYQGPSTDTQYF. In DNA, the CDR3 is TGTGCCACCAGTGATTTGTATCAAGGGCCTAGCACAGATACGCAGTATTTT.

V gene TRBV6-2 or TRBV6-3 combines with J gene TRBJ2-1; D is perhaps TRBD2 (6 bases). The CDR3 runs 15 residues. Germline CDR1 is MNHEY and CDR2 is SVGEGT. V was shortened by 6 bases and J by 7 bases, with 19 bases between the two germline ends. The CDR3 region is CASSQEGPLGNEQFF. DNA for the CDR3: TGTGCCAGCAGCCAGGAGGGGCCTCTGGGAAATGAGCAGTTCTTC.

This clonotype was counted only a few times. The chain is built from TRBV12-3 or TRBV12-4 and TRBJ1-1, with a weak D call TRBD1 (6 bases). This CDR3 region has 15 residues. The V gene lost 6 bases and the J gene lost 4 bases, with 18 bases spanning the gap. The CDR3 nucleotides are TGTGCCAGCAGCCCCACGGGGGGGGGGCGCACTGAAGCTTTCTTT. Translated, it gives CASSPTGGGRTEAFF.

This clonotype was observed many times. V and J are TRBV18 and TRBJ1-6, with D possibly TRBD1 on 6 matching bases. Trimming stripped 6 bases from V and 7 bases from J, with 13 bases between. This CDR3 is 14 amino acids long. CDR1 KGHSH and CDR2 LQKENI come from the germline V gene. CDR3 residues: CASSTDRKNSPLHF. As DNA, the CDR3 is TGTGCCAGCTCTACCGACAGGAAGAATTCACCCCTCCACTTT.

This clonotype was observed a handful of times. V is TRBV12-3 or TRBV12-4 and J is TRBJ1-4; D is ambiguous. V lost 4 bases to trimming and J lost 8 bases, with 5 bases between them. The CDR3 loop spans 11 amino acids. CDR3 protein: CASSSLEKLFF. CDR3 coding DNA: TGTGCCAGCAGTTCCTTAGAAAAACTGTTTTTT.

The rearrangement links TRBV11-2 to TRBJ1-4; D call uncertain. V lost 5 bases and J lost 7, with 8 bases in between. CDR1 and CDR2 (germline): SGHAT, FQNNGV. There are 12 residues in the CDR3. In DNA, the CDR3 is TGTGCCAGCAGCCACTTGGCTGAAAAACTGTTTTTT. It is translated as CASSHLAEKLFF.

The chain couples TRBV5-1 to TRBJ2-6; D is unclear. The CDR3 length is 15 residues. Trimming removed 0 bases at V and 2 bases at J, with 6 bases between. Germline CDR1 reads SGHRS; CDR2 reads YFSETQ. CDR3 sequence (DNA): TGCGCCAGCAGCTTGGAGTTGGCTGGGGCCAACGTCCTGACTTTC. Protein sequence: CASSLELAGANVLTF.

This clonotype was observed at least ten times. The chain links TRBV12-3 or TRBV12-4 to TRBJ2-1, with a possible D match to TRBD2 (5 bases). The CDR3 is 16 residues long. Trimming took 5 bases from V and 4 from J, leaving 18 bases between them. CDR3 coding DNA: TGTGCCAGCAGTCCTCCGGGGTCCCGGGGATACAATGAGCAGTTCTTC. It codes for CASSPPGSRGYNEQFF.

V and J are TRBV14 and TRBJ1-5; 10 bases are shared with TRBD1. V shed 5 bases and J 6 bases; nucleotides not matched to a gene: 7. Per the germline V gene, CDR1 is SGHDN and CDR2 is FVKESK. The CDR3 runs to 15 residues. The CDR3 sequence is CASSKRTGGTQPQHF. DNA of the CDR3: TGTGCCAGCAGCAAACGGACAGGGGGTACTCAGCCCCAGCATTTT. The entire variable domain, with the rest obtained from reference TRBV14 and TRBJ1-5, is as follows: EAGVTQFPSHSVIEKGQTVTLRCDPISGHDNLYWYRRVMGKEIKFLLHFVKESKQDESGMPNNRFLAERTGGTYSTLKVQPAELEDSGVYFCASSKRTGGTQPQHFGDGTRLSIL.

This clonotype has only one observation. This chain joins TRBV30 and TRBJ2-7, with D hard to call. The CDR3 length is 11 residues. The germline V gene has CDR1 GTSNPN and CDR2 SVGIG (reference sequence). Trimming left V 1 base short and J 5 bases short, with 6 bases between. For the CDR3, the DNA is TGTGCCTGGAGTGCGGTGAACGAGCAGTACTTC. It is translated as CAWSAVNEQYF.

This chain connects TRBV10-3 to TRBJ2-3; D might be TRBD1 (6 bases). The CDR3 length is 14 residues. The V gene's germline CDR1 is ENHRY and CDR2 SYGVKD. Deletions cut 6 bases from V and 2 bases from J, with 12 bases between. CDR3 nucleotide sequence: TGTGCCATCAGGTCGACAGGAGTCACAGATACGCAGTATTTT. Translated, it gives CAIRSTGVTDTQYF.

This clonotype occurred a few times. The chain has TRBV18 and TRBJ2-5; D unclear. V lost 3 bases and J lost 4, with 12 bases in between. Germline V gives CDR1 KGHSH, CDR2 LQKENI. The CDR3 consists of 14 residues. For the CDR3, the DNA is TGTGCCAGCTCACCTCAGGACGACGGAGAGACCCAGTACTTC. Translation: CASSPQDDGETQYF.

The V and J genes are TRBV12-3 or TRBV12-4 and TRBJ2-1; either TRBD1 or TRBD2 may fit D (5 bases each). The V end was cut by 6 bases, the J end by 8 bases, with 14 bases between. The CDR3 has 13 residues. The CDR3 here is CASRGTGADEQFF. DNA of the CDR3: TGTGCCAGCAGAGGGACGGGCGCCGATGAGCAGTTCTTC.